The 7 T cell receptor beta chains presented below share a single source sample, sequenced in a study of PD-L1 blockade in urothelial cancer. Documented time point: peripheral blood 6 weeks after treatment start. Some clones are missing from TCRdb's copy, which holds only in-frame ones; the method was immunoSEQ multiplex PCR. The profile shows about 46,000 clones, around 85% of them singletons. Sequences were derived from PBMCs, sampled around atezolizumab (anti-PD-L1) treatment. These receptors originate from a man aged 45-65 years with urothelial cancer.

The J gene is TRBJ1-1, the V gene TRBV7-9, with D tentatively TRBD1 (6 bases). V was clipped by 4 bases and J by 13 bases, with 19 bases between them. In germline, CDR1 is SEHNR, CDR2 FQNEAQ (reference sequence). The CDR3 covers 13 residues. The CDR3 region is CASSSKTFEGDFF. DNA of the CDR3: TGTGCCAGCAGCTCTAAGACCTTCGAGGGGGATTTCTTT.

The chain uses TRBV6-4 and TRBJ2-1, with TRBD2 matching 9 bases. The V gene end was trimmed by 4 bases and the J gene end by 0 bases; junction bases not matched to a gene: 1. This CDR3 has 15 amino acids. Germline lookup yields CDR1 MRHNA and CDR2 SNTAGT. This CDR3 reads CASSVAGDSYNEQFF. In nucleotides, the CDR3 is TGTGCCAGCAGTGTAGCGGGGGACTCCTACAATGAGCAGTTCTTC.

This clone showed up just once. The gene calls are TRBV30 and TRBJ1-2; TRBD1 might be the D (6 bases). Germline V lookup: CDR1 GTSNPN, CDR2 SVGIG (reference sequence). CDR3 length: 13 residues. The CDR3 DNA reads TGTGCTTTAGGGGTAGGGGGTGGCTATGGCTACACCTTC. Amino acid sequence: CALGVGGGYGYTF. The entire variable domain, with the rest obtained from reference TRBV30 and TRBJ1-2, is as follows: SQTIHQWPATLVQPVGSPLSLECTVEGTSNPNLYWYRQAAGRGLQLLFYSVGIGQISSEVPQNLSASRPQDRQFILSSKKLLLSDSGFYLCALGVGGGYGYTFGSGTRLTVV.

CDR3 region: CASGPRGAYEQYF. The CDR3 nucleotides are TGTGCTAGTGGTCCCCGGGGGGCCTACGAGCAGTACTTC. The genes are TRBV12-5 and TRBJ2-7; TRBD2 matches 7 bases. Germline V gene data show CDR1 as LGHNT and CDR2 as FRNRAP. The junction had 3 bases not matched to a gene; V was cut back by 5 bases and J by 2 bases. This CDR3 has 13 amino acids.

The chain uses TRBV25-1 and TRBJ2-1, with unresolved D. CDR1 is MGHDK and CDR2 is SYGVNS in the germline V gene. Deletions cut 6 bases from V and 3 bases from J, with 12 bases between. The CDR3 totals 14 residues. CDR3 amino acids: CASRTTLGYNEQFF. Here the CDR3 DNA reads TGTGCCAGCAGAACCACTCTCGGCTACAATGAGCAGTTCTTC.

The CDR3 DNA follows: TGTGCCAGCAATCGGCTCGGGAGGGAAGATGGCTACACCTTC. It encodes CASNRLGREDGYTF. The J gene is TRBJ1-2, the V gene TRBV11-2; D unclear. Trimming took 7 bases from V and 6 from J, leaving 18 bases between them. The CDR3 spans 14 residues. Germline assignment: CDR1 SGHAT and CDR2 FQNNGV.

This clone was counted between two and nine times. The V gene is TRBV4-1, the J gene TRBJ1-1; D gene unclear. The V gene's germline CDR1 is MGHRA and CDR2 YSYEKL. The CDR3 length is 16 residues. V was shortened by 1 base and J by 6 bases, with 18 bases between the two germline ends. The CDR3 DNA reads TGCGCCAGCAGCCAAGTTCTATCGGTGAATCGGGCTGAAGCTTTCTTT. Translation gives CASSQVLSVNRAEAFF.